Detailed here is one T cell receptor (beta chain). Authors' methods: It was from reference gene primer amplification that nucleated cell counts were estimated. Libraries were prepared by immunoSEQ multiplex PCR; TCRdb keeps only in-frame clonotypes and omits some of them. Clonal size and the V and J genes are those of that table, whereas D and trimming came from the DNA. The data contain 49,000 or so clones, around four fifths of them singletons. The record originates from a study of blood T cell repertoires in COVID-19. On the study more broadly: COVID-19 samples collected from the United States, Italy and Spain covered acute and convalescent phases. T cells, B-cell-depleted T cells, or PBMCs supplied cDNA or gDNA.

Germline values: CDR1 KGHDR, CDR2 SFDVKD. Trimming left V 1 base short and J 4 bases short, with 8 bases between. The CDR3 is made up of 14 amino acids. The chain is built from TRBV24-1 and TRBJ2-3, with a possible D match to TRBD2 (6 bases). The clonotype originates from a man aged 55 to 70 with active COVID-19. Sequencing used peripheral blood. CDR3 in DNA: TGTGCCACCAGTGATTTTCGGGGGTCAGATACGCAGTATTTT. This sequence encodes CATSDFRGSDTQYF.